These 10 T cell receptor beta chains share one sample of origin, sequenced in a study of T cell repertoires in cytomegalovirus infection. One entry per CDR3 protein, called by TCRdb with MiXCR from the reads. The sample has some 440,000 distinct CDR3 sequences; approximately 31% are singletons. The sample taken for sequencing was PBMCs. These receptors were taken from a human donor in good health (CMV status not recorded). Some clones in this sample may be carry-over from other donors' samples.

The V gene is TRBV7-2, the J gene TRBJ2-3; D gene unclear. Germline values: CDR1 SGHTA, CDR2 FQGNSA. Trimming shortened V by 2 bases and J by 2 bases, and 8 bases separated the two germline ends. The CDR3 is 14 amino acids. This CDR3 reads CASSLPGFTDTQYF. The CDR3, as DNA: TGTGCCAGCAGCTTACCCGGGTTCACAGATACGCAGTATTTT.

Only a few counts were recorded for this clonotype. The chain recombines TRBV20-1 with TRBJ1-1; a possible D gene is TRBD1 (5 bases). Germline CDR1 DFQATT, CDR2 SNEGSKA (reference sequence). The CDR3 extends over 14 amino acids. V lost 3 bases, J lost 12 bases, and 23 bases lay in between. CDR3: CSASDRPTPLGSFF. The CDR3 nucleotides read TGCAGTGCTAGTGACAGACCGACCCCTTTGGGATCTTTCTTT.

This clonotype has just a few counts. The chain uses TRBV7-2 and TRBJ2-7; 7 positions match TRBD2. CDR1 SGHTA and CDR2 FQGNSA come from the germline V gene. V shed 5 bases, J shed 1 base, and the junction held 20 bases outside the gene matches. This CDR3 comprises 19 residues. The CDR3 reads CASSPEGTDLGGGSYEQYF. Written as DNA, the CDR3 is TGTGCCAGCAGCCCGGAGGGGACTGACTTGGGGGGGGGGTCCTACGAGCAGTACTTC.

This clonotype was observed a handful of times. The chain employs TRBV7-6 and TRBJ1-4; 7 nucleotides agree with TRBD1. This CDR3 spans 15 amino acids. Losses at the gene ends were 5 bases for V and 4 bases for J; bases not matched to a gene: 7. Per germline, CDR1 SGHVS and CDR2 FNYEAQ. CDR3 in amino acids: CASSAGTANNEKLFF. CDR3 nucleotide sequence: TGTGCCAGCAGCGCGGGGACAGCCAATAATGAAAAACTGTTTTTT. The complete variable domain, with remaining parts taken from reference TRBV7-6 and TRBJ1-4, reads GAGVSQSPRYKVTKRGQDVALRCDPISGHVSLYWYRQALGQGPEFLTYFNYEAQQDKSGLPNDRFSAERPEGSISTLTIQRTEQRDSAMYRCASSAGTANNEKLFFGSGTQLSVL.

The rearrangement joins TRBV28 to TRBJ1-2; no definite D call. The V gene lost 6 bases and the J gene lost 4 bases, with 18 bases spanning the gap. CDR3 length: 15 residues. Germline V gene sequence: CDR1 MDHEN, CDR2 SYDVKM. CDR3 coding DNA: TGTGCCAGCAGGAGGTTAGGCAGCCGATTCTATGGCTACACCTTC. It encodes CASRRLGSRFYGYTF.

A few counts support this clonotype. V usage is TRBV27 and J usage is TRBJ2-3; TRBD1 matches at 8 bases. CDR1 is MNHEY and CDR2 is SMNVEV in the germline V gene (reference sequence). This CDR3 is 16 amino acids long. The ends lost 5 bases at V and 1 base at J; junction bases unmatched: 8. The CDR3 DNA follows: TGTGCCAGCAGTACGGGGGCAGGGGGCCGCACAGATACGCAGTATTTT. Protein sequence: CASSTGAGGRTDTQYF.

This clonotype turned up a few times. The chain couples TRBV12-3 or TRBV12-4 to TRBJ1-4, with D unclear. The V end was cut by 6 bases, the J end by 0 bases, with 14 bases between. The CDR3 extends over 16 amino acids. This chain's CDR3 is CASRPGRSSTNEKLFF. The CDR3 DNA reads as TGTGCCAGCAGACCTGGCCGATCATCAACTAATGAAAAACTGTTTTTT.

The CDR3 reads CASSPLAGGFSSYNEQFF. CDR3 nucleotides: TGTGCCAGCAGCCCTTTAGCGGGGGGTTTCAGCTCCTACAATGAGCAGTTCTTC. The V call is TRBV7-6, the J call TRBJ2-1, with 10 positions matching TRBD2. The trim removed 5 bases at V and 0 bases at J, leaving 10 bases unmatched. Per germline, CDR1 SGHVS and CDR2 FNYEAQ. CDR3 length equals 18 residues.

This clonotype was detected many times. The V and J genes are TRBV19 and TRBJ1-5; 9 bases align to TRBD1. V gave up 3 bases and J gave up 5 bases; unmatched junction bases: 11. Per germline, CDR1 LNHDA and CDR2 SQIVND (reference sequence). The CDR3 runs 17 residues. The CDR3 DNA sequence: TGTGCCAGTAGTATTTCCTTTGAGGGACAGGGCTATCAGCCCCAGCATTTT. It is translated as CASSISFEGQGYQPQHF.

This clonotype was seen repeatedly, ten times or more. The chain recombines TRBV7-8 with TRBJ2-7; D is possibly TRBD1 (6 bases). This CDR3 is built from 17 residues. The V gene lost 5 bases and the J gene lost 2 bases, with 22 bases spanning the gap. Germline CDR1 and CDR2: SGHVS and FQNEAQ. CDR3 in DNA: TGTGCCAGCAGCCGTCGACCAATCACAGGGAACCCCTACGAGCAGTACTTC. Translated, it gives CASSRRPITGNPYEQYF.